One sample yielded the 28 T cell receptor beta chains listed below, sequenced in a study of T-cell reconstitution after alpha-beta-depleted transplantation in children. During its preparation, the TCRbeta library received unique molecular identifiers. MiXCR, applied by TCRdb to the PCR reads, yields one record per CDR3 protein. The profile shows 200,000 to 250,000 distinct CDR3 sequences, 24% of them singletons. Source: PBMCs, mostly from graft donor cells, taken 360 days after TCRalphabeta/CD19-depleted stem cell transplant. All receptors come from a female patient aged 2 to 10 who had a stem cell transplant for congenital amegakaryocytic thrombocytopenia, so the T cells may come from the graft donor.

The table lists this clonotype with a few counts. The rearrangement uses TRBV27 and TRBJ2-1; no clear D. This CDR3 has 16 residues. Trimming removed 3 bases from V and 0 bases from J, with 12 bases in between. The V gene's germline CDR1 is MNHEY and CDR2 SMNVEV (reference sequence). CDR3 in DNA: TGTGCCAGCAGTTTCCTACTCGCTAGCTCCTACAATGAGCAGTTCTTC. Translating gives CASSFLLASSYNEQFF.

The chain carries TRBV10-1 and TRBJ2-1; 12 nucleotides agree with TRBD1. V lost 0 bases, J lost 9 bases, and 3 bases stayed unmatched. The CDR3 contains 15 residues. Looked up from germline, CDR1 is WNHNN and CDR2 is SYGVQD (reference sequence). The CDR3 region is CASSESGTGGFEQFF. The CDR3 region has the DNA TGCGCCAGCAGTGAGTCCGGGACAGGGGGCTTTGAGCAGTTCTTC.

V and J are TRBV11-2 and TRBJ1-3, with a weak D call TRBD1 (5 bases). Germline assignment: CDR1 SGHAT and CDR2 FQNNGV. V lost 5 bases to trimming and J lost 9 bases, with 11 bases between them. This CDR3 has 12 amino acids. CDR3 bases: TGTGCCAGCAGCACGACAGCAGGCACCATATATTTT. It specifies CASSTTAGTIYF.

This clonotype was detected only a few times. V usage is TRBV10-2 and J usage is TRBJ1-1; tentatively, D is TRBD1 (5 bases). V gave up 4 bases and J gave up 6 bases, with 9 bases separating them. CDR3 length equals 12 residues. Germline-derived CDR1 and CDR2 are WSHSY and SAAADI. The CDR3: CASSGRAPEAFF. CDR3 coding DNA: TGCGCCAGCAGTGGCAGGGCTCCTGAAGCTTTCTTT.

V and J are TRBV10-3 and TRBJ1-1; TRBD1 aligns across 8 bases. The germline V gene encodes CDR1 ENHRY and CDR2 SYGVKD. The CDR3 is 12 residues long. J was trimmed by 9 bases and V by 6 bases; bases with no gene match: 6. DNA of the CDR3: TGTGCCATCAGCAGGGGGCCAGAAAAAGCTTTCTTT. Its translation: CAISRGPEKAFF.

The chain employs TRBV12-3 or TRBV12-4 and TRBJ2-5; 9 bases fit TRBD2. The CDR3 is made up of 14 amino acids. The ends lost 3 bases at V and 5 bases at J; junction bases unmatched: 4. CDR3 amino acids: CASSFGGGGETQYF. In nucleotides, the CDR3 is TGTGCCAGCAGTTTCGGCGGGGGGGGTGAGACCCAGTACTTC.

This sequence joins TRBV7-2 and TRBJ2-7; 7 bases agree with TRBD2. The V gene end was trimmed by 3 bases and the J gene end by 4 bases; junction bases not matched to a gene: 12. Germline V gene sequence: CDR1 SGHTA, CDR2 FQGNSA. This CDR3 spans 16 amino acids. CDR3 nucleotide sequence: TGTGCCAGCAGCTTTTCGTTGGCGGGAGCGCTGTACGAGCAGTACTTC. As protein: CASSFSLAGALYEQYF.

The chain employs TRBV12-3 or TRBV12-4 and TRBJ2-5, with D hard to call. The CDR3 has 13 residues. V was clipped by 3 bases and J by 6 bases, with 11 bases between them. In DNA form, the CDR3 reads TGTGCCAGCAGTTTCCACAGAGCTAAGACCCAGTACTTC. It encodes CASSFHRAKTQYF.

This clonotype was counted a few times. J is TRBJ2-1 and V is TRBV4-2; no clear D gene. The CDR3 is 15 residues long. Germline lookup yields CDR1 LGHNA and CDR2 YNFKEQ. V gave up 4 bases and J gave up 1 base, with 11 bases separating them. In DNA, the CDR3 is TGTGCCAGCAGCCCCGAGCAAAATTCCTACAATGAGCAGTTCTTC. It translates to CASSPEQNSYNEQFF.

This chain connects TRBV24-1 to TRBJ2-3; D may be TRBD2 (5 bases). The V and J ends lost 4 bases and 3 bases respectively, with 7 bases between them. The CDR3 sequence is 13 residues long. Germline V gene data show CDR1 as KGHDR and CDR2 as SFDVKD. The CDR3 DNA is TGTGCCACCAGTGAGGACTCGACAGATACGCAGTATTTT. Translated, it gives CATSEDSTDTQYF.

CDR3 sequence reads: CASSYWAAFGETQYF. The CDR3 coding sequence is TGTGCCAGCAGTTACTGGGCAGCCTTTGGAGAGACCCAGTACTTC. The chain is built from TRBV6-2 or TRBV6-3 and TRBJ2-5; D remains unclear. Germline assignment: CDR1 MNHEY and CDR2 SVGEGT. CDR3 length: 15 amino acids. Trimming took 1 base from V and 4 from J, leaving 13 bases between them.

The V gene is TRBV9, the J gene TRBJ2-2, with 9 bases aligning to TRBD1. V gave up 6 bases and J gave up 3 bases; unmatched junction bases: 3. The CDR3 has 14 amino acids. The germline V gene encodes CDR1 SGDLS and CDR2 YYNGEE. The CDR3 DNA sequence: TGTGCCAGCACACGGACAGGGGACACCGGGGAGCTGTTTTTT. As protein: CASTRTGDTGELFF.

This chain links TRBV20-1 with TRBJ2-3; no clear D. V was pared by 8 bases and J by 3 bases, with 18 bases between. The CDR3 covers 14 residues. Germline lookup yields CDR1 DFQATT and CDR2 SNEGSKA (reference sequence). The CDR3 sequence: CSLSRRIDTDTQYF. CDR3 nucleotides: TGCAGTTTAAGCCGACGGATCGATACAGATACGCAGTATTTT.

This chain connects TRBV24-1 to TRBJ2-2; D gene uncertain. V lost 7 bases and J lost 4, with 9 bases in between. Germline V CDR1 and CDR2: KGHDR, SFDVKD. The CDR3 covers 13 residues. The CDR3 is CATRSPSTGELFF. In nucleotides, the CDR3 is TGTGCCACCAGGTCACCCTCCACCGGGGAGCTGTTTTTT.

The gene calls are TRBV20-1 and TRBJ2-7, with 8 nucleotides matching TRBD1. V was pared by 0 bases and J by 0 bases, with 7 bases of the junction left unmatched. The length of the CDR3 is 16 residues. CDR1 is DFQATT and CDR2 is SNEGSKA in the germline V gene (reference sequence). In DNA, the CDR3 is TGCAGTGCTAGAGATTCTGACAGGGGAAGCTCCTACGAGCAGTACTTC. This codes for CSARDSDRGSSYEQYF.

This clonotype showed up just a few times. The chain uses TRBV25-1 and TRBJ2-1; TRBD1 agrees at 8 bases. V gave up 3 bases and J gave up 5 bases; unmatched junction bases: 12. The germline CDR1 and CDR2 sequences are MGHDK and SYGVNS. This CDR3 has 17 amino acids. CDR3 loop: CASSEYGAGGANNEQFF. The CDR3 DNA is TGTGCCAGCAGTGAGTACGGGGCAGGGGGCGCGAACAATGAGCAGTTCTTC.

This clonotype was recorded a few times. V and J are TRBV7-8 and TRBJ2-7; no reliable D call. Germline V lookup: CDR1 SGHVS, CDR2 FQNEAQ. Deletions cut 2 bases from V and 3 bases from J, with 11 bases between. This CDR3 is 14 amino acids long. The CDR3 loop is CASSLFGIVYEQYF. The CDR3 DNA is TGTGCCAGCAGCTTATTTGGGATCGTCTACGAGCAGTACTTC.

This clonotype has only a few counts. V is TRBV24-1 and J is TRBJ2-7; D gene unclear. V was clipped by 4 bases and J by 2 bases, with 8 bases between them. CDR1 and CDR2 from the germline V gene are KGHDR and SFDVKD. CDR3 length: 13 residues. The CDR3 region has the DNA TGTGCCACCAGTGAGGGTGGGACCTACGAGCAGTACTTC. Its translation is CATSEGGTYEQYF.

This clonotype was counted between two and nine times. V usage is TRBV14 and J usage is TRBJ1-6; no clear D gene. Germline CDR1 and CDR2: SGHDN and FVKESK. Trimming removed 4 bases from V and 6 bases from J, with 7 bases in between. This CDR3 comprises 13 residues. CDR3 DNA sequence: TGTGCCAGCAGCCGGGAGATTAATTCACCCCTCCACTTT. It translates to CASSREINSPLHF. Supplemented by reference TRBV14 and TRBJ1-6, the full variable domain reads EAGVTQFPSHSVIEKGQTVTLRCDPISGHDNLYWYRRVMGKEIKFLLHFVKESKQDESGMPNNRFLAERTGGTYSTLKVQPAELEDSGVYFCASSREINSPLHFGNGTRLTVT.

The chain is built from TRBV7-7 and TRBJ2-3; D remains unclear. The V end lost 3 bases, the J end lost 3 bases, and 7 bases lay between the germline ends. CDR1 is SSHAT, CDR2 FNYEAQ, per germline (reference sequence). This CDR3 comprises 13 residues. CDR3 DNA sequence: TGTGCCAGCAGCTTCGCGCCGACAGATACGCAGTATTTT. Encoded protein: CASSFAPTDTQYF.

Many counts were recorded for this clonotype. The rearrangement joins TRBV24-1 to TRBJ2-1; D gene ambiguous. CDR1 is KGHDR and CDR2 is SFDVKD in the germline V gene. This CDR3 has 15 amino acids. The ends were cut back, 1 base at V and 0 bases at J, with 6 bases in the middle. CDR3 loop: CATSDFRASYNEQFF. The CDR3 coding sequence is TGTGCCACCAGTGATTTTAGGGCCTCCTACAATGAGCAGTTCTTC.

The J gene is TRBJ2-1, the V gene TRBV20-1; 11 nucleotides align to TRBD2. The germline CDR1 and CDR2 sequences are DFQATT and SNEGSKA (reference sequence). After removal of 3 bases from V and 8 bases from J, the junction contained 3 bases not matched to a gene. The length of the CDR3 is 13 residues. The CDR3 loop reads CSARGSGRDEQFF. As DNA, the CDR3 is TGCAGTGCTAGGGGTAGCGGGAGGGATGAGCAGTTCTTC.

The V call is TRBV29-1, the J call TRBJ1-1; D remains ambiguous. Germline values: CDR1 SQVTM, CDR2 ANQGSEA. Trimming removed 6 bases at V and 1 base at J, with 6 bases between. The CDR3 consists of 11 residues. The CDR3: CSVVGNTEAFF. For the CDR3, the DNA is TGCAGCGTAGTTGGGAACACTGAAGCTTTCTTT. Complete variable domain (other parts from reference TRBV29-1 and TRBJ1-1): SAVISQKPSRDICQRGTSLTIQCQVDSQVTMMFWYRQQPGQSLTLIATANQGSEATYESGFVIDKFPISRPNLTFSTLTVSNMSPEDSSIYLCSVVGNTEAFFGQGTRLTVV.

In this sample, this clonotype turned up a few times. The chain couples TRBV3-1 to TRBJ2-7; maybe TRBD1 (5 bases). This CDR3 comprises 16 residues. From germline, CDR1 is LGHDT and CDR2 YNNKEL (reference sequence). V lost 0 bases and J 2 bases, leaving 14 bases between the germline ends. The CDR3 loop reads CASSQDIIRAAYEQYF. In nucleotides, the CDR3 is TGTGCCAGCAGCCAAGATATAATCAGGGCCGCCTACGAGCAGTACTTC.

As for this clonotype: The junction shows a germline mismatch at one end, possibly a read error. The V call is TRBV5-4, the J call TRBJ2-3; no definite D call. Per the germline V gene, CDR1 is SGHNT and CDR2 is YYREEE (reference sequence). The CDR3 is made up of 14 amino acids. The DNA of the CDR3 is TGTGCCAGCAGCTCCCGTGGCGGCACATATACGCAGTATTTT. Translated, it gives CASSSRGGTYTQYF.

The genes are TRBV7-9 and TRBJ1-5; possible D gene TRBD1, 5 bases. The V gene's germline CDR1 is SEHNR and CDR2 FQNEAQ (reference sequence). Trimming took off 0 bases at V and 1 base at J, with 7 bases between the two ends. The CDR3 contains 15 residues. The CDR3 sequence: CASSLAGASNQPQHF. Written as DNA, the CDR3 is TGTGCCAGCAGCTTAGCAGGGGCGAGCAATCAGCCCCAGCATTTT.

The V call is TRBV11-2, the J call TRBJ2-3, with 7 positions matching TRBD2. The CDR3 extends over 15 amino acids. The trim removed 3 bases at V and 2 bases at J, leaving 5 bases unmatched. The germline V gene has CDR1 SGHAT and CDR2 FQNNGV. The DNA of the CDR3 is TGTGCCAGCAGCTTCGGACTAGTTGACACAGATACGCAGTATTTT. Protein product: CASSFGLVDTDTQYF.

This clonotype showed up just a few times. The chain has TRBV29-1 and TRBJ2-3; 7 nucleotides align to TRBD2. CDR1 and CDR2 (germline): SQVTM, ANQGSEA. Trimming took 3 bases from V and 0 from J; bases not matched to a gene: 12. CDR3 length: 17 residues. CDR3 region: CSVDGGVQRSSTDTQYF. The CDR3 bases are TGCAGCGTTGATGGGGGGGTCCAGCGGTCTAGCACAGATACGCAGTATTTT.